This entry concerns a single T cell receptor (beta chain). Its antigen remains unknown. The sample belongs to a study of PD-1 blockade in classical Hodgkin lymphoma. As for the study in general: Intravenous infusions of nivolumab 3 mg/kg reached patients every 2 weeks. Study results and limitations: A reduction in baseline TCR diversity was reportedly seen in newly diagnosed patients relative to healthy donors.

Measured with immunoSEQ multiplex PCR; TCRdb has only the in-frame clones, and not every one. The table shows roughly 40,000 clones, with 71% occurring only once. Following autologous stem cell transplantation, relapse occurred in every patient, and exposure to brentuximab vedotin varied. Per the germline V gene, CDR1 is SQVTM and CDR2 is ANQGSEA. The CDR3 spans 13 residues. V lost 6 bases, J lost 5 bases, and 4 bases stayed unmatched. This sequence was found in a human donor with classical Hodgkin lymphoma. The chain has TRBV29-1 and TRBJ1-4; 9 bases align to TRBD1. The sample in question was peripheral blood mononuclear cells (PBMCs), obtained at baseline. The DNA of the CDR3 is TGCAGCGTCAAGGGGACAGGGAATGAAAAACTGTTTTTT. It yields the protein CSVKGTGNEKLFF. Together with reference TRBV29-1 and TRBJ1-4, the CDR3 gives the full variable domain: SAVISQKPSRDICQRGTSLTIQCQVDSQVTMMFWYRQQPGQSLTLIATANQGSEATYESGFVIDKFPISRPNLTFSTLTVSNMSPEDSSIYLCSVKGTGNEKLFFGSGTQLSVL.